This T cell receptor (beta chain) was captured by sequencing in a study of blood T cell repertoires in COVID-19 (dated by TCRdb to 2018 to 2021). In the study overall: Collaborator samples came from the United States, Italy and Spain and covered acute and convalescent phases of COVID-19. The repertoires were released in a freely available public database intended as a resource for research on the immune response to SARS-CoV-2. Where available, HLA class I and class II types were obtained from metadata supplied by the sample provider rather than from assay-based typing. The samples were drawn from the first 160 participants of the ongoing ImmuneRACE study and from some 1,300 subjects provided by 6 global collaborators. The prospective study material was composed of cDNA or gDNA derived from T cells, B-cell-depleted T cells, or PBMCs. The dataset comprised deeply sampled blood TCRbeta repertoires from subjects exposed to, actively infected with, or recovered from COVID-19. The sample metadata nearly always contained a de-identified subject ID, COVID-19 status, age in years and sex.

Results the study describes overall, beyond this receptor: The quantity of clinical and demographic metadata differed by source and by participant and was supplied without curation.

Comments on this clone: Its antigen is not yet known. No per-base quality is available; no much larger clone lies one base away.

The immunoSEQ Assay, a bias-controlled multiplex PCR, was used to amplify TCRbeta CDR3 regions from genomic DNA. From the authors' description of their analysis: Within the assay, amplification of reference gene primers was used to estimate how many nucleated cells each sample contained. Sequence reads were collapsed and filtered to measure the absolute abundance of every unique TCRbeta CDR3 rearrangement. For each sample, productive Simpson clonality was calculated as the square root of Simpson's diversity index over productive rearrangements. TCRdb obtained this table from immuneACCESS and retained in-frame rearrangements with V and J assigned. These tables miss some clones; where compared with another copy, unresolved V genes account for less than half of the shortfall, and the remainder is unexplained. That table is the source of V, J and clone size, and D and trimming were worked out from the DNA. The sample table holds 98,000 or so clones, of which more than 70% were seen once. Jointly, the top ten make up 13% of the sample.

Collaborating institutions collected whole blood in K2EDTA tubes following their own protocols. For TCRbeta analysis, collaborators shipped samples in one of three forms: frozen whole blood, isolated PBMCs, or DNA extracted from either of those sample types. Based on the germline V gene, the CDR1 and CDR2 sequences are SQVTM and ANQGSEA. Its CDR3 holds 14 amino acids, cysteine through phenylalanine. The kept DNA is CDR3 alone, 42 bases in frame from the first base. V is reduced by 6 bases and J by 0 bases, leaving a spacing of 12 bases between them. The chain is encoded by TRBV29-1 joined to TRBJ2-1; a tentative D call is TRBD2 (5 bases match). The receptor comes from a woman in her sixties in a cohort sampled during active or convalescent COVID-19. What was sequenced was peripheral blood. The DNA sequence reads TGCAGCGTAAAAGGACTGTCCTCCTACAATGAGCAGTTCTTC. Its translation reads: CSVKGLSSYNEQFF.